This passage covers 25 T cell receptor beta chains from one sample sequenced in a study of CD8 T cells in Susac syndrome. RNA in amounts of about 0.5 to 1 ug was reverse transcribed with random hexamers. From the immunoSEQ multiplex PCR reads, TCRdb called clonotypes with MiXCR, one entry per CDR3 protein. This sample yields around 130,000 distinct CDR3 sequences, of which roughly 89% are seen a single time; about 0.25% belongs to the top ten. Source material: CD8+ T cells from PBMCs. Receptors were obtained from a human donor with multiple sclerosis.

The gene calls are TRBV27 and TRBJ2-1; no clear D gene. The CDR3 is made up of 13 amino acids. The ends were cut back, 7 bases at V and 2 bases at J, with 9 bases in the middle. CDR1 and CDR2 from the germline V gene are MNHEY and SMNVEV (reference sequence). The CDR3 nucleotides are TGTGCCAGCACCCCCCTCCCCTACAATGAGCAGTTCTTC. This encodes CASTPLPYNEQFF.

V is TRBV19 and J is TRBJ2-5, with TRBD2 matching over 12 bases. The CDR3 is made up of 14 amino acids. Looked up from germline, CDR1 is LNHDA and CDR2 is SQIVND (reference sequence). V dropped 5 bases and J dropped 7; count of bases not matched to a gene: 5. CDR3 residues: CASSPLAGGPTQYF. The CDR3 DNA reads TGTGCCAGTAGTCCACTAGCGGGAGGTCCGACCCAGTACTTC. The whole variable domain, filled in from reference TRBV19 and TRBJ2-5, reads DGGITQSPKYLFRKEGQNVTLSCEQNLNHDAMYWYRQDPGQGLRLIYYSQIVNDFQKGDIAEGYSVSREKKESFPLTVTSAQKNPTAFYLCASSPLAGGPTQYFGPGTRLLVL.

The chain employs TRBV30 and TRBJ1-1, with a tentative D call TRBD1 (5 bases). V was cut by 5 bases and J by 4 bases, with 20 bases left in between. Per the germline V gene, CDR1 is GTSNPN and CDR2 is SVGIG (reference sequence). The length of the CDR3 is 15 residues. The CDR3 reads CAWYTPVVGATEAFF. The CDR3 region has the DNA TGTGCCTGGTATACCCCAGTCGTAGGGGCCACTGAAGCTTTCTTT.

This sequence joins TRBV27 and TRBJ2-7; no clear D gene. The CDR3 covers 14 residues. V was cut by 5 bases and J by 0 bases, with 11 bases left in between. Germline CDR1 is MNHEY and CDR2 is SMNVEV (reference sequence). The CDR3 loop is CASSLADSSYEQYF. DNA of the CDR3: TGTGCCAGCAGTCTTGCGGATAGCTCCTACGAGCAGTACTTC.

The J gene is TRBJ2-2, the V gene TRBV20-1; a weak D match, TRBD2 (6 bases). Germline CDR1 DFQATT, CDR2 SNEGSKA (reference sequence). The CDR3 contains 13 residues. Trimming stripped 6 bases from V and 2 bases from J, with 10 bases between. CDR3 in amino acids: CSAGGVNTGELFF. The CDR3 bases are TGCAGTGCAGGAGGGGTTAACACCGGGGAGCTGTTTTTT.

The J gene is TRBJ1-1, the V gene TRBV30; 9 bases are a match to TRBD1. CDR3 size: 13 residues. The V gene's germline CDR1 is GTSNPN and CDR2 SVGIG (reference sequence). Losses at the gene ends were 1 base for V and 12 bases for J; bases not matched to a gene: 9. CDR3 in DNA: TGTGCCTGGAGTGCCGACAGGGGGTCGGTGACTTTCTTT. Its protein product is CAWSADRGSVTFF.

V usage is TRBV5-4 and J usage is TRBJ2-5; 12 bases are shared with TRBD2. The CDR3 loop spans 17 amino acids. Trimming removed 0 bases from V and 5 bases from J; junction bases left unmatched: 8. Germline V lookup: CDR1 SGHNT, CDR2 YYREEE (reference sequence). CDR3 in DNA: TGTGCCAGCAGCTTGGGACTAGCGGGAGAAGCGTACGAGACCCAGTACTTC. It yields the protein CASSLGLAGEAYETQYF.

This clonotype has only one observation. The chain is built from TRBV29-1 and TRBJ1-2; possible D gene TRBD1, 5 bases. Looked up from germline, CDR1 is SQVTM and CDR2 is ANQGSEA. CDR3 length: 12 residues. The CDR3 sequence: CIGWGDEYGYTF. In DNA, the CDR3 is TGCATCGGGTGGGGGGATGAATATGGCTACACCTTC. Based on the CDR3 plus reference TRBV29-1 and TRBJ1-2, the full variable domain is SAVISQKPSRDICQRGTSLTIQCQVDSQVTMMFWYRQQPGQSLTLIATANQGSEATYESGFVIDKFPISRPNLTFSTLTVSNMSPEDSSIYLCIGWGDEYGYTFGSGTRLTVV.

CDR3 bases: TGCGCCAGCAGCCAAGTGGACGCGGGGCTCGGTACCGGGGAGCTGTTTTTT. Translation: CASSQVDAGLGTGELFF. The chain uses TRBV4-1 and TRBJ2-2, with D possibly being TRBD2 (6 bases). The V gene lost 1 base and the J gene lost 5 bases, with 17 bases spanning the gap. CDR1 and CDR2 from the germline V gene are MGHRA and YSYEKL. The CDR3 is 17 amino acids.

This clonotype has only a few counts. The rearrangement joins TRBV19 to TRBJ1-5; D is unclear. The CDR3 loop spans 14 amino acids. The germline gives CDR1 LNHDA, CDR2 SQIVND (reference sequence). Between the trimmed V and J ends, which lost 4 bases and 4 bases, there was a span of 11 bases. CDR3 sequence (DNA): TGTGCCAGTAGTAGCCACCTCGGAAATCAGCCCCAGCATTTT. It specifies CASSSHLGNQPQHF.

This chain joins TRBV27 and TRBJ2-2; D is ambiguous. V was shortened by 5 bases and J by 4 bases, with 14 bases between the two germline ends. CDR3 size: 15 residues. CDR1 and CDR2 (germline): MNHEY, SMNVEV (reference sequence). CDR3 region: CASSLSILGTGELFF. The CDR3 bases are TGTGCCAGCAGTCTGAGCATATTAGGCACCGGGGAGCTGTTTTTT.

The chain recombines TRBV11-2 with TRBJ1-5; 11 nucleotides match TRBD1. V trimming: 1 base; J trimming: 7 bases; junction bases outside the gene matches: 6. This CDR3 has 16 residues. Germline V gene data show CDR1 as SGHAT and CDR2 as FQNNGV. CDR3 in amino acids: CASSLGTGGLRQPQHF. CDR3 bases: TGTGCCAGCAGCTTAGGGACAGGGGGCTTACGGCAGCCCCAGCATTTT.

J is TRBJ2-1 and V is TRBV6-2 or TRBV6-3, with D uncertain. Germline values: CDR1 MNHEY, CDR2 SVGEGT. Deletions cut 4 bases from V and 9 bases from J, with 13 bases between. The length of the CDR3 is 13 residues. The CDR3 bases are TGTGCCAGCAGTTCTTGGGCCTTCAGTGAGCAGTTCTTC. The encoded protein is CASSSWAFSEQFF.

This clonotype has just a few counts. V is TRBV6-5 and J is TRBJ2-7; 10 positions match TRBD1. This CDR3 is built from 16 residues. Germline V gene sequence: CDR1 MNHEY, CDR2 SVGAGI. The V segment lost 0 bases and the J segment 2 bases; nucleotides outside the gene matches: 4. CDR3 loop: CASSYSVGQGAYEQYF. The CDR3 coding sequence is TGTGCCAGCAGTTACTCGGTAGGACAGGGGGCCTACGAGCAGTACTTC.

The chain carries TRBV20-1 and TRBJ2-7; 7 nucleotides agree with TRBD1. V was pared by 3 bases and J by 1 base, with 3 bases of the junction left unmatched. This CDR3 contains 13 residues. Germline lookup yields CDR1 DFQATT and CDR2 SNEGSKA (reference sequence). The chain's CDR3 is CSARDRRSYEQYF. Written as DNA, the CDR3 is TGCAGTGCTAGGGACAGGAGATCCTACGAGCAGTACTTC.

The chain has TRBV27 and TRBJ2-7, with D perhaps TRBD1 (6 bases). Looked up from germline, CDR1 is MNHEY and CDR2 is SMNVEV (reference sequence). CDR3 length equals 12 residues. Trimming shortened V by 11 bases and J by 0 bases, and 11 bases separated the two germline ends. CDR3 nucleotides: TGTGCCGCCCGGGACAACTCCTACGAGCAGTACTTC. Protein: CAARDNSYEQYF.

The rearrangement uses TRBV3-1 and TRBJ2-7, with TRBD1 matching over 7 bases. Germline lookup yields CDR1 LGHDT and CDR2 YNNKEL (reference sequence). Unmatched junction bases numbered 7, after V lost 2 bases and J lost 3 bases. CDR3 size: 15 residues. The CDR3 region has the DNA TGTGCCAGCAGCCAAAAGTGGGCAGGGGGCTACGAGCAGTACTTC. Protein: CASSQKWAGGYEQYF.

The chain combines TRBV4-2 with TRBJ1-1; D unclear. This CDR3 spans 12 amino acids. CDR1 and CDR2 from the germline V gene are LGHNA and YNFKEQ. V lost 1 base, J lost 9 bases, and 9 bases lay in between. The CDR3: CASSQVDLKAFF. For the CDR3, the DNA is TGTGCCAGCAGCCAAGTGGACCTAAAAGCTTTCTTT.

The chain joins TRBV27 to TRBJ1-5; no definite D call. In germline, CDR1 is MNHEY, CDR2 SMNVEV (reference sequence). This CDR3 contains 14 residues. Trimming stripped 6 bases from V and 3 bases from J, with 12 bases between. Here the CDR3 DNA reads TGTGCCAGCAGACGGGTTGGGGTCAATCAGCCCCAGCATTTT. It codes for CASRRVGVNQPQHF.

The CDR3: CASSSIYGYTF. In DNA, the CDR3 is TGTGCCAGCAGTTCCATCTATGGCTACACCTTC. The chain combines TRBV6-5 with TRBJ1-2; D ambiguous. This CDR3 comprises 11 residues. V lost 4 bases to trimming and J lost 4 bases, with 4 bases between them. Germline V gene lookup returns CDR1 MNHEY and CDR2 SVGAGI.

DNA of the CDR3: TGTGCCAGCAGCTTAGTACTGAAAGCAACTAATGAAAAACTGTTTTTT. Encoded protein: CASSLVLKATNEKLFF. The chain recombines TRBV7-8 with TRBJ1-4; D unclear. The germline V and J ends were trimmed by 1 base and 0 bases, with 9 bases remaining between them. This CDR3 spans 16 amino acids. Germline V gene lookup returns CDR1 SGHVS and CDR2 FQNEAQ. Based on the CDR3 plus reference TRBV7-8 and TRBJ1-4, the full variable domain is GAGVSQSPRYKVAKRGQDVALRCDPISGHVSLFWYQQALGQGPEFLTYFQNEAQLDKSGLPSDRFFAERPEGSVSTLKIQRTQQEDSAVYLCASSLVLKATNEKLFFGSGTQLSVL.

The chain recombines TRBV6-5 with TRBJ2-2; D is possibly TRBD1 (5 bases). Germline assignment: CDR1 MNHEY and CDR2 SVGAGI. V lost 6 bases and J 3 bases, leaving 11 bases between the germline ends. The CDR3 runs to 14 residues. CDR3 residues: CASSETAYTGELFF. In DNA, the CDR3 is TGTGCCAGCAGCGAGACAGCCTACACCGGGGAGCTGTTTTTT.

The chain carries TRBV29-1 and TRBJ1-1, with D unresolved. CDR1 and CDR2 (germline): SQVTM, ANQGSEA. The CDR3 is 10 residues long. Trimming took 7 bases from V and 2 from J, leaving 5 bases between them. The CDR3 protein is CSAVNTEAFF. For the CDR3, the DNA is TGCAGCGCCGTAAACACTGAAGCTTTCTTT.

The chain has TRBV3-1 and TRBJ1-2; no definite D call. With 1 base removed from V and 2 bases from J, the gap between germline ends came to 5 bases. Germline V gene lookup returns CDR1 LGHDT and CDR2 YNNKEL (reference sequence). The CDR3 is 13 amino acids. CDR3 sequence reads: CASSQGRNYGYTF. The DNA for the CDR3 is TGTGCCAGCAGCCAAGGAAGGAACTATGGCTACACCTTC.

This sequence joins TRBV7-6 and TRBJ1-5; 7 nucleotides line up with TRBD1. J gave up 8 bases and V 5 bases, and 3 bases lay outside the gene matches. Looked up from germline, CDR1 is SGHVS and CDR2 is FNYEAQ. There are 12 residues in the CDR3. The CDR3 sequence is CASSATGEPQHF. The CDR3 DNA follows: TGTGCCAGCAGCGCAACAGGGGAGCCCCAGCATTTT. Variable domain in full (rest from reference TRBV7-6 and TRBJ1-5): GAGVSQSPRYKVTKRGQDVALRCDPISGHVSLYWYRQALGQGPEFLTYFNYEAQQDKSGLPNDRFSAERPEGSISTLTIQRTEQRDSAMYRCASSATGEPQHFGDGTRLSIL.